This TCR beta chain was obtained from a study of molecular identifiers for immune sequencing clone quantification. Study-wide findings and caveats: Clones that had above 20 RNA copies took up over 99% of effector molecules but under 1% in naive cells.

Note on this clonotype: Its specificity is not known.

One entry per CDR3 protein results from TCRdb running MiXCR on the PCR reads. The sample includes 70,000 to 95,000 distinct CDR3 sequences, 15% to 20% seen only once; the top ten take around 0.88%. The CDR3 is 20 amino acids. CDR1 and CDR2 (germline): SGHTA, FQGNSA. V dropped 5 bases and J dropped 3; count of bases not matched to a gene: 21. The chain has TRBV7-2 and TRBJ2-7; 11 nucleotides match TRBD2. This TCR was sampled from a human donor in good health. Some libraries in this study had Jurkat cell RNA spiked in. The specimen was naive CD8+ T cells from blood, with Jurkat cell RNA spiked in. The sample's subset: FACS-sorted CD8+CD4-CCR7+CD45RA+ naive T cells. The CDR3 nucleotides are TGTGCCAGCAGCCAATCACTAGCGGGAGTACTTGTTTCCCACCGCTACGAGCAGTACTTC. Encoded protein: CASSQSLAGVLVSHRYEQYF.